The TCR beta chain under discussion was sequenced for a study of beta chain features in type 1 diabetes. Overall study: No age, gender or cell yield differences were seen between patients and healthy donors. Whole-study findings and limits: There was a moderate but significant shortening of TCRB CDR3s in all four CD4+ subsets of Type 1 diabetes patients.

Trimming removed 5 bases at V and 8 bases at J, with 13 bases between. CDR3 length: 13 residues. Looked up from germline, CDR1 is SGHTA and CDR2 is FQGNSA. Isolated RNA was reverse transcribed in full, so expressed TCRB transcripts were sequenced. Generated by immunoSEQ multiplex PCR, the TCRdb table keeps only in-frame clones and is missing some. Here the sample spans around 190,000 clones, about 13% being singletons. About 120 mL of blood, on average, came from one heparinised draw per donor. Sorted populations all had greater than 98% purity. This clone has a single count. No antigen is known for it.

The material sequenced was central memory CD4+ T cells from blood. This chain uses TRBV7-2 with TRBJ1-3; maybe TRBD1 (5 bases). The origin of this receptor is a young woman in good health. The CDR3 region is CASSQVGGDTIYF. The CDR3 DNA sequence: TGTGCCAGCAGCCAAGTGGGAGGGGACACCATATATTTT.